Listed here are 3 T cell receptor beta chains from one sample, sequenced in a study of shared clonotypes between healthy human individuals. Method: immunoSEQ multiplex PCR; TCRdb's copy keeps in-frame clones and lacks some. The table has some 700,000 clones, 90% seen once; the top ten hold less than 40%. The material sequenced was memory CD8+ T cells from PBMCs. Subset in this sample: CD45RO+ cells pooled with CCR7-negative TemRA cells. The receptors come from a man aged 18-30 years in good health. Some clones in this sample may be carry-over from other donors' samples.

This sequence joins TRBV9 and TRBJ2-3, with TRBD1 identical over 7 bases. After removal of 4 bases from V and 2 bases from J, the junction contained 13 bases not matched to a gene. The CDR3 loop spans 17 amino acids. Germline-derived CDR1 and CDR2 are SGDLS and YYNGEE. The CDR3 region is CASSPRRTGRDTDTQYF. In DNA, the CDR3 is TGTGCCAGCAGCCCCCGCCGGACAGGTCGGGACACAGATACGCAGTATTTT.

The rearrangement uses TRBV13 and TRBJ1-3; D unresolved. The V end lost 5 bases, the J end lost 0 bases, and 14 bases lay between the germline ends. The CDR3 covers 16 residues. The V gene's germline CDR1 is PRHDT and CDR2 FYEKMQ (reference sequence). CDR3 residues: CASSPPSVRSGNTIYF. The CDR3 nucleotides are TGTGCCAGCAGCCCTCCCTCGGTTCGCTCTGGAAACACCATATATTTT.

V and J are TRBV10-3 and TRBJ2-2, with 12 bases fitting TRBD2. The V gene end was trimmed by 4 bases and the J gene end by 6 bases; junction bases not matched to a gene: 3. The CDR3 runs 15 residues. The V gene's germline CDR1 is ENHRY and CDR2 SYGVKD. Here the CDR3 DNA reads TGTGCCATCAGTGGACTAGCGGGAGAGGCCGGGGAGCTGTTTTTT. This translates into CAISGLAGEAGELFF.